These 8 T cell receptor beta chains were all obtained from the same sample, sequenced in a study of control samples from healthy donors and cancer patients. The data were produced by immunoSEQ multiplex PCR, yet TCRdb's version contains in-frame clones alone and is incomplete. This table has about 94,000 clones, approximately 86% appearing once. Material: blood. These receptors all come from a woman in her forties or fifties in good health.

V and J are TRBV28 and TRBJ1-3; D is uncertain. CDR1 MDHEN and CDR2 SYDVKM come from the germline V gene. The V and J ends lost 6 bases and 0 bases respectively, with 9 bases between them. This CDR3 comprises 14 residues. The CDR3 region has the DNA TGTGCCAGCAGCTTGACGGACTCTGGAAACACCATATATTTT. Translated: CASSLTDSGNTIYF.

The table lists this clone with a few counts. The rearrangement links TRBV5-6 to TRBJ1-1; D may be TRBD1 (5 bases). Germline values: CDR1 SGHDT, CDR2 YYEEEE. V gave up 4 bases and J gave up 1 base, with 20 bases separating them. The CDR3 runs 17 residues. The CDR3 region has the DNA TGTGCCAGCAGCAGGATAAGGAGGGGTAGATCGAACACTGAAGCTTTCTTT. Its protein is CASSRIRRGRSNTEAFF. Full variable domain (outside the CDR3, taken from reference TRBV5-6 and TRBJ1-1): DAGVTQSPTHLIKTRGQQVTLRCSPKSGHDTVSWYQQALGQGPQFIFQYYEEEERQRGNFPDRFSGHQFPNYSSELNVNALLLGDSALYLCASSRIRRGRSNTEAFFGQGTRLTVV.

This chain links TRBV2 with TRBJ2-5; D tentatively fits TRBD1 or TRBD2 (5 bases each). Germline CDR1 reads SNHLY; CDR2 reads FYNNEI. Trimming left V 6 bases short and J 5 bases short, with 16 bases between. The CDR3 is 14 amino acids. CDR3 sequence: CASSPGSTYETQYF. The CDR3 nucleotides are TGTGCCAGCAGCCCAGGGAGTACGTATGAGACCCAGTACTTC.

The CDR3 is CASSAAIADTEAFF. The CDR3 bases are TGTGCCAGCAGTGCCGCCATCGCGGACACTGAAGCTTTCTTT. J is TRBJ1-1 and V is TRBV25-1; D not resolved. This CDR3 region has 14 residues. Germline lookup yields CDR1 MGHDK and CDR2 SYGVNS. Trimming stripped 4 bases from V and 3 bases from J, with 12 bases between.

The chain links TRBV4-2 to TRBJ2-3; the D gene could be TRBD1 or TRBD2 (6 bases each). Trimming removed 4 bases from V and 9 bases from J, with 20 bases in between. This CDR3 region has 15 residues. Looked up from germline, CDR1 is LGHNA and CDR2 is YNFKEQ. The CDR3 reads CASSPVGAWEATQYF. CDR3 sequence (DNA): TGTGCCAGCAGCCCGGTGGGGGCCTGGGAGGCCACGCAGTATTTT.

The CDR3 region is CASSWTAYNSPLHF. In nucleotides, the CDR3 is TGTGCCAGCAGTTGGACAGCTTATAATTCACCCCTCCACTTT. V and J are TRBV27 and TRBJ1-6; TRBD1 is a possible D gene (6 bases). The CDR3 runs to 14 residues. V gave up 4 bases and J gave up 4 bases, with 8 bases separating them. Germline V gives CDR1 MNHEY, CDR2 SMNVEV (reference sequence).

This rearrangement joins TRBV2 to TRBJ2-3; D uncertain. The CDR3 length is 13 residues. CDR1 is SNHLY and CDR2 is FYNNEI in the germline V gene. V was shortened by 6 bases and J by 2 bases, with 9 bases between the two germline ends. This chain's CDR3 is CASSGSLTDTQYF. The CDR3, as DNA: TGTGCCAGCAGCGGTTCTCTCACAGATACGCAGTATTTT. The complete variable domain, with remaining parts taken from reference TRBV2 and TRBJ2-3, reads EPEVTQTPSHQVTQMGQEVILRCVPISNHLYFYWYRQILGQKVEFLVSFYNNEISEKSEIFDDQFSVERPDGSNFTLKIRSTKLEDSAMYFCASSGSLTDTQYFGPGTRLTVL.

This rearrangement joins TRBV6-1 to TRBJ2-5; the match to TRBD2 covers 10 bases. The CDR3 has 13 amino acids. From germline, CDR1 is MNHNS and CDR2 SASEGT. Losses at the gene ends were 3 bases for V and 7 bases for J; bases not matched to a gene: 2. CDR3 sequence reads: CASSEQRGGTQYF. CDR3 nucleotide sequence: TGTGCCAGCAGTGAGCAGCGGGGGGGGACCCAGTACTTC.